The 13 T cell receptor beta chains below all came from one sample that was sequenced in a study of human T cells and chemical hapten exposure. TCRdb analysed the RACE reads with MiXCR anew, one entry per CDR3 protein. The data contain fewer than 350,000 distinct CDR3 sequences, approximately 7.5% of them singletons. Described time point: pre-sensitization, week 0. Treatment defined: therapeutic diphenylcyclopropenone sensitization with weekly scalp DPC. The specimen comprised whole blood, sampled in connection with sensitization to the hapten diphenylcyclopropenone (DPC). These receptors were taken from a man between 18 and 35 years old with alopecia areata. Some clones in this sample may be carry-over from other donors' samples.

The CDR3 DNA reads TGTGCCAGCAGCGTCAGCCGACAGGGATACGAGCAGTACTTC. Residues: CASSVSRQGYEQYF. This chain links TRBV9 with TRBJ2-7, with 7 bases that match TRBD1. Germline V gives CDR1 SGDLS, CDR2 YYNGEE. V shed 2 bases, J shed 4 bases, and the junction held 6 bases outside the gene matches. The CDR3 sequence is 14 residues long.

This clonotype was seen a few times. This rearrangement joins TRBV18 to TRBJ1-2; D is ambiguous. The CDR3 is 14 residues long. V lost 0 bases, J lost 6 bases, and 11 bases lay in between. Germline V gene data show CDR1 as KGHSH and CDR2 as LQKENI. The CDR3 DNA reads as TGTGCCAGCTCACCACCGTCGGTTCCTCATGGCTACACCTTC. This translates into CASSPPSVPHGYTF.

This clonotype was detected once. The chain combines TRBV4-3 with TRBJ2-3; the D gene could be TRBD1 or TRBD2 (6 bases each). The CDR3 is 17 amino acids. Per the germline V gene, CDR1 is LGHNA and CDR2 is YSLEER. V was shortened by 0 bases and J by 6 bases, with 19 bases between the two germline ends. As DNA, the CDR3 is TGCGCCAGCAGCCAAGATCGGCCGGGGGCCCCCACGGATACGCAGTATTTT. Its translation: CASSQDRPGAPTDTQYF.

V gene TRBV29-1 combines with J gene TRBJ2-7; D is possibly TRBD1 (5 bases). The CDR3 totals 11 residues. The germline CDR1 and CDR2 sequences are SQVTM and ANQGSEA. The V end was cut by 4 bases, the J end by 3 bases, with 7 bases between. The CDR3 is CSVVQDYEQYF. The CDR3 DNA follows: TGCAGCGTTGTACAGGACTACGAGCAGTACTTC.

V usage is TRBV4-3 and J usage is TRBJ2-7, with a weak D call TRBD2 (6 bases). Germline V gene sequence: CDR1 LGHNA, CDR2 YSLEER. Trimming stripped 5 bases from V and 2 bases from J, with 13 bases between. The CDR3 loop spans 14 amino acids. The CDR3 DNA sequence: TGCGCCAGCAGCTGCCGGGACTGCACCTACGAGCAGTACTTC. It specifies CASSCRDCTYEQYF.

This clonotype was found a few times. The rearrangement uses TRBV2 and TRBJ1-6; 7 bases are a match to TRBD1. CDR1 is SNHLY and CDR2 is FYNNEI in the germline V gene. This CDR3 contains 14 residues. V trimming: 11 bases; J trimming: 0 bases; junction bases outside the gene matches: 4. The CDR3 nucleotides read TGTGCCGGGGACAGCCACTCCTATAATTCACCCCTCCACTTT. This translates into CAGDSHSYNSPLHF.

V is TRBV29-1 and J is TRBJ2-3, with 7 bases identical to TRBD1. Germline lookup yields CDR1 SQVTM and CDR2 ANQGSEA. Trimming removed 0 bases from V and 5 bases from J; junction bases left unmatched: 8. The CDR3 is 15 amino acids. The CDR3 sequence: CSVEDRGQKIDTQYF. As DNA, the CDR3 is TGCAGCGTTGAAGATCGGGGACAGAAGATAGATACGCAGTATTTT.

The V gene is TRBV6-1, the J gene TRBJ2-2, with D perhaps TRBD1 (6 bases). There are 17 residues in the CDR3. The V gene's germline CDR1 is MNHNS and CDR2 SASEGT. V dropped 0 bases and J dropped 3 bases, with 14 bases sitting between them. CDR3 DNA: TGTGCCAGCAGTGAAGCATACGACAGGTTCCACACCGGGGAGCTGTTTTTT. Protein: CASSEAYDRFHTGELFF.

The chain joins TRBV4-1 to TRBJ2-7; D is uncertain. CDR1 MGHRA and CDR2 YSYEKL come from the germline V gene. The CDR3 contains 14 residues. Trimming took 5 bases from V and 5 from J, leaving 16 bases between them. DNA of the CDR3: TGCGCCAGCAGCTCCCTTCCCAAGGTCCACGAGCAGTACTTC. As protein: CASSSLPKVHEQYF.

In nucleotides, the CDR3 is TGTGCCAGCAGTTTTCTGGGGGCGGGAGCTTTCTTT. Amino acids: CASSFLGAGAFF. The chain has TRBV12-3 or TRBV12-4 and TRBJ1-1; TRBD1 might be the D (6 bases). Trimming left V 3 bases short and J 10 bases short, with 12 bases between. The CDR3 totals 12 residues.

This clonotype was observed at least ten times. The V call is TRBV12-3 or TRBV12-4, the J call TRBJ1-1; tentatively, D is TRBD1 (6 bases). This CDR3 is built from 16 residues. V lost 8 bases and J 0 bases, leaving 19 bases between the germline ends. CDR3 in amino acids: CASGRTGSFLNTEAFF. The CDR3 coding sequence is TGTGCCAGCGGCCGAACAGGGTCCTTTTTGAACACTGAAGCTTTCTTT.

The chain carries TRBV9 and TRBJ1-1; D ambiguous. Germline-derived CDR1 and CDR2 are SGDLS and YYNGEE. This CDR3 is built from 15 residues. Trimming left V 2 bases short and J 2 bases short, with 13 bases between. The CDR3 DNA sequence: TGTGCCAGCAGCGTTTCCGGTTACATTAACACTGAAGCTTTCTTT. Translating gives CASSVSGYINTEAFF.

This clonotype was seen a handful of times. CDR3 DNA sequence: TGCAGTGCTAGAGCGAAAAGCAATCAGCCCCAGCATTTT. Its translation is CSARAKSNQPQHF. This chain joins TRBV20-1 and TRBJ1-5; no definite D call. The germline V gene encodes CDR1 DFQATT and CDR2 SNEGSKA (reference sequence). Deletions cut 1 base from V and 1 base from J, with 5 bases between. The CDR3 contains 13 residues.